This T cell receptor beta chain emerged from a study of shared clonotypes between healthy human individuals. Points from the study as a whole: A handful of donors shared around 5.1% of their naive CD4 clonotypes. The rarefaction results pointed to incomplete sorted-subset sequencing despite large depth.

As to this clone: Antigen unknown.

Deletions cut 0 bases from V and 2 bases from J, with 12 bases between. Germline V gene data show CDR1 as SGHRS and CDR2 as YFSETQ. The CDR3 contains 16 residues. Profiling relied on immunoSEQ multiplex PCR, and the TCRdb table lists in-frame clones only, not all of them. Of about 1 million clones in the sample, 65% to 80% were seen once. This sequence was found in a man younger than 35 in good health. This chain joins TRBV5-1 and TRBJ2-1; D tentatively fits TRBD1 or TRBD2 (5 bases each). The material sequenced was memory CD4+ T cells sorted from blood. Specified subset: CD45RA-negative fraction. CDR3 sequence (DNA): TGCGCCAGCAGCTTGGGTGGGGGTACCACCTACAATGAGCAGTTCTTC. Translation: CASSLGGGTTYNEQFF.